Listed below are T cell receptor beta chains from one sample, sequenced in a study of blood T cell repertoires in COVID-19. Data came from immunoSEQ multiplex PCR; TCRdb stores just in-frame clones and leaves some out. The sample gives 150,000 to 200,000 clones, around 90% of which show up once; nearly 0.55% is in the top ten. Source material: peripheral blood. The receptors derive from a middle-aged man with acute or convalescent COVID-19. Both conserved end residues are part of each CDR3. The D gene is left open where the match is weak. Some rows have no size entry. The others give once, few or many, or a class for an expanded clone.

>TRBJ2-5|TRBV6-1|NA|14|NA
CASSPRGAVETQYF
TGTGCCAGCAGCCCCCGGGGGGCCGTGGAGACCCAGTACTTC
>TRBJ2-5|TRBV4-2|NA|16|NA
CASSQEEGGGQETQYF
TGTGCCAGCAGCCAAGAGGAAGGGGGTGGTCAAGAGACCCAGTACTTC
>TRBJ1-2|TRBV27|NA|14|NA
CASSYRDSGRGYTF
TGTGCCAGCAGTTACCGGGACTCCGGACGGGGCTACACCTTC
>TRBJ1-4|TRBV29-1|NA|15|NA
CSAGDTYATNEKLFF
TGCAGCGCTGGGGACACATATGCAACTAATGAAAAACTGTTTTTT
>TRBJ2-6|TRBV7-9|NA|15|NA
CASSSTGSGANVLTF
TGTGCCAGCAGCTCAACAGGCTCTGGGGCCAACGTCCTGACTTTC
>TRBJ2-1|TRBV7-9|TRBD1|16|NA
CASSWNDRGHLDEQFF
TGTGCCAGCAGCTGGAACGACAGGGGGCATCTGGATGAGCAGTTCTTC
>TRBJ2-3|TRBV28|NA|16|NA
CASTPWGDGHTDTQYF
TGTGCCAGCACTCCCTGGGGAGATGGGCACACAGATACGCAGTATTTT
>TRBJ1-5|TRBV30|TRBD1|17|NA
CAWRARAGGVGDQPQHF
TGTGCCTGGAGGGCTAGGGCAGGGGGCGTTGGGGATCAGCCCCAGCATTTT
>TRBJ1-4|TRBV5-6|NA|16|NA
CASSLGRGRSNEKLFF
TGTGCCAGCAGCTTGGGCAGGGGTCGGTCTAATGAAAAACTGTTTTTT
>TRBJ1-1|TRBV5-1|TRBD1|13|few
CASRTGQNTEAFF
TGCGCCAGCAGGACAGGGCAGAACACTGAAGCTTTCTTT
>TRBJ1-6|TRBV10-3|NA|14|NA
CAIRAGAYNSPLHF
TGTGCCATCAGAGCGGGAGCCTATAATTCACCCCTCCACTTT
>TRBJ2-1|TRBV6-2/TRBV6-3|TRBD2|17|NA
CASSYSLGLAGGLEQFF
TGTGCCAGCAGTTACTCTCTTGGACTAGCGGGGGGCCTAGAGCAGTTCTTC
>TRBJ2-1|TRBV4-3|TRBD2|15|NA
CASSPTSGEYNEQFF
TGCGCCAGCAGCCCGACTAGCGGGGAATACAATGAGCAGTTCTTC
>TRBJ2-1|TRBV11-2|NA|13|NA
CASSPFGAREQFF
TGTGCCAGCAGCCCCTTTGGAGCCCGCGAGCAGTTCTTC
>TRBJ2-5|TRBV7-6|TRBD2|15|NA
CASSFPGLDGQTQYF
TGTGCCAGCAGCTTCCCCGGACTAGACGGGCAGACCCAGTACTTC
>TRBJ1-3|TRBV3-1/TRBV3-2|NA|15|NA
CASSQDYNSGNTIYF
TGTGCCAGCAGCCAAGATTACAACTCTGGAAACACCATATATTTT
>TRBJ2-1|TRBV7-8|TRBD2|15|NA
CASSLWGGRNNEQFF
TGTGCCAGCAGCTTGTGGGGGGGGAGAAACAATGAGCAGTTCTTC
>TRBJ1-3|TRBV7-6|TRBD1|17|NA
CASSFGPGGLSGNTIYF
TGTGCCAGCAGCTTTGGGCCAGGGGGCCTCTCTGGAAACACCATATATTTT
>TRBJ2-7|TRBV7-9|TRBD1|15|NA
CASSLGGTGGREQYF
TGTGCCAGCAGCTTAGGGGGGACAGGAGGGCGCGAGCAGTACTTC
>TRBJ2-3|TRBV5-8|NA|14|NA
CASSSGATGGTQYF
TGTGCCAGCAGCTCCGGGGCCACCGGGGGTACGCAGTATTTT
>TRBJ1-6|TRBV2|NA|16|NA
CASSSQGSGSNSPLHF
TGTGCCAGCAGTTCACAGGGTTCGGGGAGCAATTCACCCCTCCACTTT
>TRBJ1-2|TRBV4-3|NA|16|once
CASSQTRTALSVGYTF
TGCGCCAGCAGCCAGACGAGGACAGCTCTCTCGGTTGGCTACACCTTC
>TRBJ1-1|TRBV27|NA|15|NA
CASSSRVWGEAEAFF
TGTGCCAGCAGTTCCAGGGTTTGGGGCGAAGCTGAAGCTTTCTTT
>TRBJ1-6|TRBV6-5|NA|14|NA
CASSSQAENSPLHF
TGTGCCAGCAGTTCCCAGGCAGAAAATTCACCCCTCCACTTT
>TRBJ2-3|TRBV6-4|TRBD2|16|NA
CASSDSGRGSTDTQYF
TGTGCCAGCAGTGACTCGGGGCGGGGGAGCACAGATACGCAGTATTTT
>TRBJ2-5|TRBV24-1|NA|13|few
CATKEDGQETQYF
TGTGCCACCAAGGAGGATGGGCAAGAGACCCAGTACTTC
>TRBJ2-7|TRBV19|TRBD1|15|NA
CASTPTTGPTYEQYF
TGTGCCAGTACCCCCACGACAGGGCCGACCTACGAGCAGTACTTC
>TRBJ2-5|TRBV27|TRBD2|18|NA
CASSARVAGGPGRETQYF
TGTGCCAGCAGTGCCCGGGTAGCGGGAGGGCCCGGTCGGGAGACCCAGTACTTC
>TRBJ2-2|TRBV3-1/TRBV3-2|TRBD2|16|once
CASSKGTSGIVGELFF
TGTGCCAGCAGCAAAGGGACTAGCGGGATAGTTGGGGAGCTGTTTTTT
>TRBJ2-3|TRBV7-2|TRBD2|19|NA
CASSPQGLAGGLGPDTQYF
TGTGCCAGCAGCCCGCAAGGACTAGCGGGGGGGCTCGGGCCAGATACGCAGTATTTT
>TRBJ2-5|TRBV18|TRBD1|15|NA
CASSPRTGSVETQYF
TGTGCCAGCTCACCCAGGACAGGGTCGGTGGAGACCCAGTACTTC
>TRBJ2-1|TRBV13|TRBD2|16|NA
CASSSLAGGPVNEQFF
TGTGCCAGCAGCTCCTTAGCGGGGGGGCCGGTCAATGAGCAGTTCTTC
>TRBJ2-5|TRBV6-2/TRBV6-3|TRBD2|16|NA
CASSSYQTSGKETQYF
TGTGCCAGCAGTTCGTACCAGACTAGCGGCAAAGAGACCCAGTACTTC